This T cell receptor (beta chain) was obtained from a study of Ad26.COV2.S vaccination and SARS-CoV-2 variants. Whole-study context: Into the muscle, Ad26.COV2.S was dosed once or twice, 56 days apart. General observations from the study: Reportedly, after vaccination the spike-specific CD8+ and CD4+ T cell responses displayed substantial breadth.

The assay was immunoSEQ multiplex PCR, and TCRdb's table has in-frame clones only and misses some. This table holds some 500,000 clones, roughly 87% found once. This clone was counted only a few times. Its target is unknown. CDR3 length: 13 amino acids. Trimming at V came to 11 bases and at J to 4 bases, leaving 7 bases not matched to a gene. Germline V gene data show CDR1 as LNHDA and CDR2 as SQIVND (reference sequence). Treatment in this sample: some 19 received Ad26.COV2.S at low or high dose, single or two shots; about 5 received placebo; per-sample allocation not given. Day 63 after the first vaccine or placebo injection was the time point for sampling.

The sequencing used peripheral blood, collected in a trial of Ad26.COV2.S vaccine versus placebo. This TCR came from a person aged 18-65 years who received the Ad26.COV2.S COVID-19 vaccine or a placebo. The V gene is TRBV19, the J gene TRBJ2-3, with 9 bases fitting TRBD1. For the CDR3, the DNA is TGTGCCGCGGCCGGGACAGGGTCAGATACGCAGTATTTT. This gives the protein CAAAGTGSDTQYF.